This TCR beta chain comes out of a study of blood T cell repertoires in COVID-19. Before being deemed recovered, Cohort 3 donors had two negative PCRs, clearance, or symptom resolution. The protocol was immunoSEQ multiplex PCR, while the TCRdb copy is restricted to in-frame clones and leaves out a portion. This sample yields under 250,000 clones, of which approximately 80% are seen a single time; around 2% belongs to the top ten. This clone has just a few counts. Germline CDR1 reads SGHRS; CDR2 reads YFSETQ. CDR3 length: 14 residues. The V and J ends lost 3 bases and 10 bases respectively, with 19 bases between them.

This TCR derives from a man aged 55 to 70 who had recovered from COVID-19. The rearrangement uses TRBV5-1 and TRBJ1-2; possible D gene TRBD1, 5 bases. Sequenced: PBMCs or T cells enriched from blood (not recorded which). The CDR3 sequence is CASSSGSETVFYTF. The CDR3 bases are TGCGCCAGCAGCTCCGGATCCGAGACAGTTTTCTACACCTTC.